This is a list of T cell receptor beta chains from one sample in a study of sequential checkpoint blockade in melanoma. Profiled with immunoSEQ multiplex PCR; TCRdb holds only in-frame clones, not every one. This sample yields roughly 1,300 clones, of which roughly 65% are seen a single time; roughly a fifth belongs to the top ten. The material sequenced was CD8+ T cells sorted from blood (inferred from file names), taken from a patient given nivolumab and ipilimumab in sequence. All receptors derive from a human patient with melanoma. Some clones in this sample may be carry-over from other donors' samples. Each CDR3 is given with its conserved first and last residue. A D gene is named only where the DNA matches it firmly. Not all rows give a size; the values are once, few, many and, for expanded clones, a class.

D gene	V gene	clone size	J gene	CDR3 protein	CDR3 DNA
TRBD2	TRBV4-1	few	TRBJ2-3	CASSQNPGLAGPTDTQYF	TGCGCCAGCAGCCAGAACCCGGGACTAGCGGGGCCGACAGATACGCAGTATTTT
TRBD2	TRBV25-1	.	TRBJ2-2	CASSGGLVGAGELFF	TGTGCCAGCAGTGGGGGACTAGTGGGCGCCGGGGAGCTGTTTTTT
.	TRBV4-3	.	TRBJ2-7	CASSQAGGAYEQYF	TGCGCCAGCAGCCAAGCGGGGGGCGCGTACGAGCAGTACTTC
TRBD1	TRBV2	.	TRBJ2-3	CASSEKDRVTDTQYF	TGTGCCAGCAGTGAGAAGGACAGGGTCACAGATACGCAGTATTTT
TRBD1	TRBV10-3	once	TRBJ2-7	CAISDPDRGGTEQYF	TGTGCCATCAGTGACCCGGACAGGGGAGGAACCGAGCAGTACTTC
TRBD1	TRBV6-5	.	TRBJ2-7	CASMSRTGNTYEQYF	TGTGCCAGCATGTCGAGGACAGGGAACACCTACGAGCAGTACTTC
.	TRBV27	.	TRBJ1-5	CASSPLLGANQPQHF	TGTGCCAGCAGCCCCCTCCTGGGCGCCAATCAGCCCCAGCATTTT
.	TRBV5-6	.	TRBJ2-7	CASSLTIGANEQYF	TGTGCCAGCAGCTTGACCATTGGTGCTAACGAGCAGTACTTC
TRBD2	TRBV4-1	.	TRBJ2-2	CASSQGGTSVTGELFF	TGCGCCAGCAGCCAAGGGGGGACTAGCGTCACCGGGGAGCTGTTTTTT
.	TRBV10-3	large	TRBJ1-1	CAISEGGTPNTEAFF	TGTGCCATCAGTGAGGGGGGGACCCCGAACACTGAAGCTTTCTTT
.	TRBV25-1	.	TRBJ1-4	CASSAQGRGRYEKLFF	TGTGCCAGCAGTGCACAGGGAAGGGGCAGATATGAAAAACTGTTTTTT
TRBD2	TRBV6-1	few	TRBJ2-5	CASTETSGGAETQYF	TGTGCCAGCACCGAGACTAGCGGGGGGGCGGAGACCCAGTACTTC
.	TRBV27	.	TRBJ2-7	CASKSGVYSYEQYF	TGTGCCAGCAAGTCGGGGGTGTACTCCTACGAGCAGTACTTC
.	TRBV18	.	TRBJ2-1	CASSQPPRDEQFF	TGTGCCAGCTCACAACCACCCCGCGATGAGCAGTTCTTC
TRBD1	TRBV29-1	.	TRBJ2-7	CSVEWGQSTYEQYF	TGCAGCGTTGAATGGGGACAGTCCACCTACGAGCAGTACTTC
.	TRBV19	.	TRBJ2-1	CASSISAGSYNEQFF	TGTGCCAGTAGTATATCAGCGGGCTCCTACAATGAGCAGTTCTTC
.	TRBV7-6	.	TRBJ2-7	CASSLDQGVSSYEQYF	TGTGCCAGCAGCTTAGACCAAGGGGTTTCCTCCTACGAGCAGTACTTC
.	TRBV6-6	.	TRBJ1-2	CASSPQTGTIHGYTF	TGTGCCAGCAGTCCCCAAACCGGGACAATCCATGGCTACACCTTC
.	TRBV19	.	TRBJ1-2	CASTSRDKIYGYTF	TGTGCCAGTACCTCCCGGGACAAGATCTATGGCTACACCTTC
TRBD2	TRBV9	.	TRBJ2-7	CASSAGGAYEQYF	TGTGCCAGCAGCGCCGGGGGGGCCTACGAGCAGTACTTC
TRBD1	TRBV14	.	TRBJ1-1	CASSPPGQGASEAFF	TGTGCCAGCAGCCCTCCGGGACAGGGGGCTTCTGAAGCTTTCTTT
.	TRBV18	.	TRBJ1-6	CASSPGQGFNSPLHF	TGTGCCAGCTCACCAGGGCAGGGCTTTAATTCACCCCTCCACTTT
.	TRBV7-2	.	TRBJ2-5	CASSLVAGAPQETQYF	TGTGCCAGCAGCTTAGTGGCGGGGGCCCCCCAAGAGACCCAGTACTTC
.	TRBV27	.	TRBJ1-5	CASSFGGAQPQHF	TGTGCCAGCAGTTTCGGAGGAGCTCAGCCCCAGCATTTT
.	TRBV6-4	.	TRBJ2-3	CASSSSAETDTQYF	TGTGCCAGCAGTTCGAGCGCGGAAACAGATACGCAGTATTTT
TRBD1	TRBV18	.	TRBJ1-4	CASSPGGTGYEKLFF	TGTGCCAGCTCACCAGGTGGGACAGGGTACGAAAAACTGTTTTTT
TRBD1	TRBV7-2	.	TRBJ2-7	CASSLFAGGNYEQYF	TGTGCCAGCAGCTTATTCGCAGGGGGCAATTACGAGCAGTACTTC
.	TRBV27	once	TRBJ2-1	CASSLRLWSNNEQFF	TGTGCCAGCAGTCTAAGGCTGTGGAGCAACAATGAGCAGTTCTTC
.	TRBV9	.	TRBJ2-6	CASNPEQEISGANVLTF	TGTGCCAGCAACCCGGAACAGGAGATATCTGGGGCCAACGTCCTGACTTTC
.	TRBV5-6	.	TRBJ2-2	CASSLGGYGNTGELFF	TGTGCCAGCAGCCTCGGAGGATATGGGAACACCGGGGAGCTGTTTTTT
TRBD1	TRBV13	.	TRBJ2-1	CASSQNRGREGNEQFF	TGTGCCAGCAGCCAAAACAGGGGGCGCGAAGGTAATGAGCAGTTCTTC
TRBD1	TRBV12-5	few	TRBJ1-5	CASGSEGDRGWQPQHF	TGTGCTAGTGGTTCCGAGGGGGACAGGGGTTGGCAGCCCCAGCATTTT
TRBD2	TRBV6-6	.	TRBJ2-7	CASSPGLDSSEQYF	TGTGCCAGCAGTCCCGGACTAGACTCGTCCGAGCAGTACTTC
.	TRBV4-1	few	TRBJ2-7	CASSQDLGEDGEQYF	TGCGCCAGCAGCCAAGATTTAGGGGAGGATGGCGAGCAGTACTTC
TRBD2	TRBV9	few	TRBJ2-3	CASSVLAGPTDTQYF	TGTGCCAGCAGCGTTCTAGCGGGGCCCACAGATACGCAGTATTTT
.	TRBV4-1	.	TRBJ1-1	CASSQDSTEAFF	TGCGCCAGCAGCCAAGATTCGACTGAAGCTTTCTTT
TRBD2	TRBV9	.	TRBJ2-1	CASSVASGGVDEQFF	TGTGCCAGCAGCGTAGCCAGCGGGGGTGTCGATGAGCAGTTCTTC
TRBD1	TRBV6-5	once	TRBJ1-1	CASSPQGAEDTEAFF	TGTGCCAGCAGTCCCCAGGGGGCCGAGGACACTGAAGCTTTCTTT
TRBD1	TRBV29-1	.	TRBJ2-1	CSDRQGYNEQFF	TGCAGCGACCGACAGGGCTACAATGAGCAGTTCTTC
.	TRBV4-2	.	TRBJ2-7	CASSQAGFQDEQYF	TGTGCCAGCAGCCAAGCGGGGTTTCAGGACGAGCAGTACTTC
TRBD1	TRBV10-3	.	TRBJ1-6	CAISEVGTGYDSPLHF	TGTGCCATCAGTGAGGTCGGGACAGGGTACGATTCACCCCTCCACTTT
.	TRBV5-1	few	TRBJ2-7	CASSFEGFSYEQYF	TGCGCCAGCAGCTTCGAGGGCTTCTCCTACGAGCAGTACTTC
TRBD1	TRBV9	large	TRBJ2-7	CASSVTGGSYEQYF	TGTGCCAGCAGCGTGACAGGGGGCTCCTACGAGCAGTACTTC
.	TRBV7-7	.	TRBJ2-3	CASSSLSVPDTQYF	TGTGCTAGCAGCTCTCTAAGTGTCCCAGATACGCAGTATTTT
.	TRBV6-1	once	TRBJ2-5	CASSGSSERDVQETQYF	TGTGCCAGCAGTGGGAGCAGCGAACGAGACGTCCAAGAGACCCAGTACTTC
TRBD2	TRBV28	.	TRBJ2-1	CASRDYPNEQFF	TGTGCCAGCCGGGACTACCCGAATGAGCAGTTCTTC
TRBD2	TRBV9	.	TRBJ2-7	CASSAGGAYEQYF	TGTGCCAGCAGCGCCGGGGGGGCCTACGAGCAGTACTTC
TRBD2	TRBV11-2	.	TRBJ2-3	CASSPPTSGGGGAQYF	TGTGCCAGCAGCCCCCCGACTAGCGGGGGGGGTGGGGCGCAGTATTTT
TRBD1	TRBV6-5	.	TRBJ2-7	CASSYSFQGAYEQYF	TGTGCCAGCAGTTACTCGTTTCAGGGGGCGTACGAGCAGTACTTC
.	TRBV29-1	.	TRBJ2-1	CSVEDWHHNEQFF	TGCAGCGTTGAAGACTGGCACCACAATGAGCAGTTCTTC
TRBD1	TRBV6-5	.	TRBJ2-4	CASSPWTGENIQYF	TGTGCCAGCAGTCCCTGGACAGGCGAGAACATTCAGTACTTC
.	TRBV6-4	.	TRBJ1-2	CASSIRQGGTDGYTF	TGTGCCAGCAGTATAAGGCAGGGCGGAACTGATGGCTACACCTTC
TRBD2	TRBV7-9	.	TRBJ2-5	CASSHGGGAAPETQYF	TGTGCCAGCAGCCATGGCGGGGGGGCCGCACCGGAGACCCAGTACTTC